This T cell receptor beta chain derives from a study of blood T cell repertoires in COVID-19. Background on the study: COVID-19 samples collected from the United States, Italy and Spain covered acute and convalescent phases. The cDNA or gDNA used as material had been derived from T cells, B-cell-depleted T cells, or PBMCs.

The CDR3 runs to 16 residues. The germline gives CDR1 DFQATT, CDR2 SNEGSKA (reference sequence). V lost 3 bases and J lost 0, with 15 bases in between. Per the original data handling: It was from reference gene primer amplification that nucleated cell counts were estimated. The data were produced by immunoSEQ multiplex PCR, yet TCRdb's version contains in-frame clones alone and is incomplete. The V and J calls and clone size were taken over from that table, and D and trimming were inferred from the DNA. The table shows a few hundred thousand clones, with more than 75% occurring only once. The sequencing input was peripheral blood. The rearrangement links TRBV20-1 to TRBJ2-4; D not certain. The receptor was isolated from a human donor in a cohort sampled during active COVID-19. The CDR3 reads CSASDGSELAKNIQYF. CDR3 DNA: TGCAGTGCTAGTGACGGCTCGGAGCTAGCCAAAAACATTCAGTACTTC.